The source of this T cell receptor beta chain is a study of molecular identifiers for immune sequencing clone quantification. There are 13 residues in the CDR3. V gave up 1 base and J gave up 5 bases, with 8 bases separating them. CDR1 is LNHNV and CDR2 is YYDKDF in the germline V gene (reference sequence). This clonotype was observed a handful of times. Its antigen is as yet unknown. TCRdb re-analysed the PCR reads in MiXCR, keeping a single row per CDR3 protein. Of about 100,000 distinct CDR3 sequences listed, roughly 38% are singletons. Broader study findings: Barcode collisions between identical TCR molecules could shrink estimates of highly expanded clone sizes.

The chain combines TRBV15 with TRBJ1-1; D unresolved. Source material: naive CD8+ T cells from blood, with Jurkat cell RNA spiked in. Stated subset: FACS-sorted CD8+CD4-CCR7+CD45RA+ naive T cells. The receptor was derived from a human donor in good health. Some libraries in this study had Jurkat cell RNA spiked in. The CDR3 spells CATSRVGFTEAFF. As DNA, the CDR3 is TGTGCCACCAGCAGAGTCGGTTTTACTGAAGCTTTCTTT.